Listed here are 21 T cell receptor beta chains from one sample, sequenced in a study of regulatory T cells in long-lasting Graves disease. Noted time point: newly diagnosed GD, antithyroid drugs for less than 3 months. PBMC RNA served as the TCR library source. Library construction for TCR beta used iRepertoire HTBI primers and Arm-PCR of CDR3 regions. Using its own MiXCR run on the multiplex PCR reads, TCRdb lists one record per CDR3 protein. The table has 390,000 or so distinct CDR3 sequences, approximately 10% seen once; the top ten hold approximately 17%. These records were also assigned to another study, of T cells in Graves' hyperthyroidism and ophthalmopathy.

Sequenced here: peripheral blood mononuclear cells (PBMCs), sampled at new diagnosis, from a patient treated with antithyroid drugs. The receptors originated from a young woman with Graves disease.

This clonotype was detected ten times or more. J is TRBJ2-3 and V is TRBV6-2 or TRBV6-3; maybe TRBD1 (5 bases). The germline V gene encodes CDR1 MNHEY and CDR2 SVGEGT. V was shortened by 0 bases and J by 8 bases, with 6 bases between the two germline ends. The CDR3 runs to 12 residues. CDR3 loop: CASSYSGLTQYF. DNA for the CDR3: TGTGCCAGCAGTTACTCGGGGCTTACGCAGTATTTT.

With regard to this clonotype: A much larger clonotype is one base distant, so this may be a read error. J is TRBJ1-6 and V is TRBV12-3 or TRBV12-4; TRBD1 agrees at 10 bases. The junction had 27 bases not matched to a gene; V was cut back by 3 bases and J by 10 bases. The length of the CDR3 is 22 residues. DNA for the CDR3: TGTGCCAGCAGTTTTTGTACGCGATTCAGTCCCGGGACAGGGGCCATCCGGTCACCCCTCCACTTT. Translation: CASSFCTRFSPGTGAIRSPLHF.

This clonotype came up many times. The V gene is TRBV30, the J gene TRBJ2-1; 7 bases match TRBD2. The CDR3 runs to 14 residues. The V gene's germline CDR1 is GTSNPN and CDR2 SVGIG (reference sequence). V shed 4 bases, J shed 7 bases, and the junction held 10 bases outside the gene matches. The CDR3 loop reads CAWTRDYLTNEQFF. CDR3 DNA: TGTGCCTGGACGAGGGACTACCTGACGAATGAGCAGTTCTTC.

The chain employs TRBV20-1 and TRBJ2-2; TRBD2 matches 11 bases. The CDR3 extends over 16 amino acids. The V segment lost 3 bases and the J segment 3 bases; nucleotides outside the gene matches: 6. CDR1 is DFQATT, CDR2 SNEGSKA, per germline (reference sequence). CDR3 residues: CSASEWTSGHTGELFF. The CDR3 DNA is TGCAGTGCTAGTGAATGGACTAGCGGGCACACCGGGGAGCTGTTTTTT.

This clonotype was counted at least ten times. The V and J genes are TRBV27 and TRBJ2-7, with 8 bases that match TRBD1. The ends lost 6 bases at V and 6 bases at J; junction bases unmatched: 7. Germline assignment: CDR1 MNHEY and CDR2 SMNVEV (reference sequence). The length of the CDR3 is 13 residues. Written as DNA, the CDR3 is TGTGCCAGCAGCCGAGACAGGGGTTCCGAGCAGTACTTC. It specifies CASSRDRGSEQYF.

This clonotype was observed a single time. This may come from a read error, since a much larger clone is one base off. The chain is built from TRBV7-2 and TRBJ2-3; D gene uncertain. The germline V gene encodes CDR1 SGHTA and CDR2 FQGNSA. The CDR3 runs to 14 residues. The CDR3 bases are TGTGCCAACAGCCCCGCTGCGCGTCTAGATACGCAGTATTTT. This sequence encodes CANSPAARLDTQYF.

As for this clonotype: This clone may be a read error of a much larger clone one base away. V is TRBV5-5 and J is TRBJ2-1, with TRBD2 as a possible D gene (6 bases). V lost 2 bases and J lost 10, with 22 bases in between. Germline V CDR1 and CDR2: SGHKS, YYEKEE (reference sequence). CDR3 size: 16 residues. The CDR3 nucleotides read TGTGCCAGCAGCTTAGTTCCGGGGTCCTCGGGGGACGAGCAGTTCTTC. Translation gives CASSLVPGSSGDEQFF. Full variable domain (rest looked up from reference TRBV5-5 and TRBJ2-1): DAGVTQSPTHLIKTRGQQVTLRCSPISGHKSVSWYQQVLGQGPQFIFQYYEKEERGRGNFPDRFSARQFPNYSSELNVNALLLGDSALYLCASSLVPGSSGDEQFFGPGTRLTVL.

As regards this clonotype: A junction boundary mismatches the germline segment, possibly from a read error. CDR3 bases: TGTGCCAGCGCTGTGGGGGACTCCTACAGTGAGCAGTTCTTC. This gives the protein CASAVGDSYSEQFF. The V call is TRBV27, the J call TRBJ2-1; TRBD2 is a possible D gene (6 bases). CDR1 is MNHEY and CDR2 is SMNVEV in the germline V gene (reference sequence). CDR3 length: 14 residues.

This clonotype showed up just a few times. The chain links TRBV13 to TRBJ2-7; possibly TRBD1 for D (5 bases). This CDR3 has 15 amino acids. Trimming removed 5 bases from V and 7 bases from J, with 21 bases in between. Germline values: CDR1 PRHDT, CDR2 FYEKMQ (reference sequence). The CDR3 region is CASSTTDGPKGEQYF. CDR3 bases: TGTGCCAGCAGCACCACGGACGGCCCCAAGGGGGAGCAGTACTTC.

This clonotype was seen ten or more times. The chain employs TRBV9 and TRBJ2-5, with 7 bases matching TRBD1. This CDR3 is built from 16 residues. The V gene's germline CDR1 is SGDLS and CDR2 YYNGEE. The V segment lost 0 bases and the J segment 1 base; nucleotides outside the gene matches: 6. CDR3 in DNA: TGTGCCAGCAGCGTAGAGGCAGGGGGTCCCCAAGAGACCCAGTACTTC. This codes for CASSVEAGGPQETQYF.

This clonotype was detected many times. This sequence joins TRBV20-1 and TRBJ2-1; D call uncertain. Germline values: CDR1 DFQATT, CDR2 SNEGSKA (reference sequence). Trimming took 0 bases from V and 6 from J, leaving 15 bases between them. The CDR3 extends over 15 amino acids. The CDR3 here is CSARDQNIWSNEQFF. The CDR3 nucleotides read TGCAGTGCTAGAGATCAGAACATCTGGTCCAATGAGCAGTTCTTC.

This clonotype was counted many times. V usage is TRBV6-2 or TRBV6-3 and J usage is TRBJ2-2; D gene unclear. Germline loops: CDR1 MNHEY, CDR2 SVGEGT. Deletions cut 7 bases from V and 5 bases from J, with 14 bases between. This CDR3 has 14 amino acids. CDR3 DNA sequence: TGTGCCAGCACCCGCCCTGAGTTGACCGGGGAGCTGTTTTTT. Protein sequence: CASTRPELTGELFF.

This clonotype has only a few counts. A clone one base away is much larger, so this may be a read error. The CDR3 does not close with the conserved phenylalanine or tryptophan, likely indicating a read error. This chain connects TRBV6-4 to TRBJ1-1; D is ambiguous. The germline gives CDR1 MRHNA, CDR2 SNTAGT. Trimming took 6 bases from V and 0 from J, leaving 8 bases between them. This CDR3 comprises 13 residues. The DNA for the CDR3 is TGTGCCAGCAGGCGGGTCATGAACACTGAAGCTTTCCTT. Translation: CASRRVMNTEAFL.

This clonotype was detected ten times or more. The CDR3 loop is CASSERQLKETQYF. For the CDR3, the DNA is TGTGCCAGCAGTGAAAGGCAGCTAAAAGAGACCCAGTACTTC. This chain uses TRBV6-2 or TRBV6-3 with TRBJ2-5, with D unclear. CDR3 size: 14 residues. The germline CDR1 and CDR2 sequences are MNHEY and SVGEGT. V lost 5 bases, J lost 3 bases, and 13 bases lay in between.

This clonotype has a count of ten or more. This chain joins TRBV4-2 and TRBJ1-6, with TRBD1 as a possible D gene (5 bases). Trimming pared 0 bases from V and 10 bases from J, leaving 13 bases between. Germline V gene lookup returns CDR1 LGHNA and CDR2 YNFKEQ. The CDR3 is made up of 15 amino acids. In DNA, the CDR3 is TGTGCCAGCAGCCAAGAGGGGCAACGGGACTCACCCCTCCACTTT. Translating gives CASSQEGQRDSPLHF.

This clonotype was counted many times. This chain joins TRBV6-2 or TRBV6-3 and TRBJ1-1; no clear D gene. V was cut by 0 bases and J by 1 base, with 6 bases left in between. The CDR3 runs 14 residues. CDR1 and CDR2 (germline): MNHEY, SVGEGT. The CDR3 loop reads CASSYSEGNTEAFF. The CDR3 nucleotides are TGTGCCAGCAGTTACTCTGAAGGGAACACTGAAGCTTTCTTT.

This clonotype was seen many times. The rearrangement uses TRBV28 and TRBJ1-2, with 7 bases that match TRBD1. The germline V gene has CDR1 MDHEN and CDR2 SYDVKM. This CDR3 spans 14 amino acids. V gave up 0 bases and J gave up 4 bases; unmatched junction bases: 2. The CDR3 region is CASSLWSGGYGYTF. As DNA, the CDR3 is TGTGCCAGCAGTTTATGGTCAGGGGGCTATGGCTACACCTTC.

This clonotype has at least ten counts. This chain connects TRBV7-8 to TRBJ1-1; D gene ambiguous. With 4 bases removed from V and 2 bases from J, the gap between germline ends came to 11 bases. Germline CDR1 reads SGHVS; CDR2 reads FQNEAQ. There are 14 residues in the CDR3. CDR3 sequence (DNA): TGTGCCAGCAGCTCAAGGCCAGAAAACACTGAAGCTTTCTTT. It codes for CASSSRPENTEAFF.

CDR3 region: CASSLAGSGGIFSYNEQFF. CDR3 nucleotides: TGTGCCAGCAGCTTGGCCGGTAGCGGGGGAATATTTTCCTACAATGAGCAGTTCTTC. This chain links TRBV5-4 with TRBJ2-1; TRBD2 aligns across 9 bases. The trim removed 0 bases at V and 1 base at J, leaving 11 bases unmatched. CDR1 is SGHNT and CDR2 is YYREEE in the germline V gene (reference sequence). CDR3 length equals 19 residues.

CDR3 protein: CATTPSGGCVSSYNEQFF. The CDR3, as DNA: TGTGCCACCACTCCCAGCGGGGGTTGCGTAAGCTCCTACAATGAGCAGTTCTTC. The V and J genes are TRBV24-1 and TRBJ2-1, with 8 bases identical to TRBD2. Germline lookup yields CDR1 KGHDR and CDR2 SFDVKD. With 8 bases clipped from V and 0 bases from J, the junction kept 14 bases outside the gene matches. The CDR3 is 18 amino acids.

This clonotype has at least ten counts. This chain joins TRBV12-3 or TRBV12-4 and TRBJ2-1; TRBD1 aligns across 7 bases. V dropped 7 bases and J dropped 1; count of bases not matched to a gene: 10. The CDR3 is 16 residues long. The CDR3 DNA sequence: TGTGCCAGCACCGCAGGGGGTTTCGAATCCTACAATGAGCAGTTCTTC. This sequence encodes CASTAGGFESYNEQFF.